Sequencing of this T cell receptor (beta chain) was carried out in a study of T cells after yellow fever vaccination. Findings and caveats of the study: Some clonotypes, a small share, were shared between CD4 and CD8 compartments. Contamination by abundant bulk-population clonotypes could be present in FACS-sorted repertoires. Booster samples showed a return of most primary-vaccination clones (roughly 96% CD4, 88% CD8). Weaker in magnitude, the secondary response showed a faster peak on day 5 versus 15.

Unmatched junction bases numbered 3, after V lost 3 bases and J lost 8 bases. Germline CDR1 reads SGDLS; CDR2 reads YYNGEE. CDR3 length: 14 residues. TCRdb reanalysed the 5' RACE reads using MiXCR and keeps one entry per CDR3 protein. The sample includes under 550,000 distinct CDR3 sequences, just over 20% of them seen just once. As for this clonotype: Its specificity is unknown.

The chain carries TRBV9 and TRBJ1-6; TRBD1 matches 9 bases. Source: PBMCs, taken roughly 20 days after the first yellow fever vaccination. The source of this sequence is a man between 18 and 29 years old who received the YFV17D yellow fever vaccine. CDR3 in amino acids: CASSDGQGYSPLHF. The DNA for the CDR3 is TGTGCCAGCAGCGACGGACAGGGGTATTCACCCCTCCACTTT.